Listed here is a single T cell receptor (beta chain). Germline V CDR1 and CDR2: ENHRY, SYGVKD. Trimming removed 9 bases from V and 4 bases from J; junction bases left unmatched: 2. The CDR3 extends over 12 amino acids. TCRdb redid the calling of the 5' RACE reads with MiXCR, one entry per CDR3 protein. The sample holds around 100,000 distinct CDR3 sequences, about 10% seen once. Time point in this sample: blood at routine non-recurrence follow-up after resection. This sample stems from a study of spatial heterogeneity in lung cancer. This sample comprised PBMCs, obtained at follow-up. This receptor was taken from a female donor with early-stage non-small cell lung cancer. J is TRBJ2-5 and V is TRBV10-3, with 10 bases that match TRBD2. This chain's CDR3 is CAMASGRETQYF. The CDR3, as DNA: TGTGCCATGGCTAGCGGGAGAGAGACCCAGTACTTC.